This T cell receptor (beta chain) was identified in a study of post-analysis software for immune sequencing data. On this clonotype: The antigen is not known.

V lost 0 bases and J 5 bases, leaving 10 bases between the germline ends. The CDR3 loop spans 14 amino acids. Germline CDR1 LGHDT, CDR2 YNNKEL (reference sequence). Study-level findings and limits: TRBV segments more frequent in patients than in controls numbered about 5 and included TRBV5-6, TRBV5-1 and TRBV20-1.

Unique molecular identifiers featured in each of the TCR beta cDNA libraries. TCRdb reprocessed the PCR reads with MiXCR, giving one entry per CDR3 protein. The sample records roughly 540,000 distinct CDR3 sequences, about a third being singletons. Specimen: blood. The chain employs TRBV3-1 and TRBJ1-1; D is undetermined. The source is a girl under 18 with multiple sclerosis. CDR3 bases: TGTGCCAGCAGCCAAGAGGTCCTACGGACTGAAGCTTTCTTT. Translating it yields CASSQEVLRTEAFF.